This T cell receptor beta chain is drawn from a study of technical replicates of blood from several donors (dated by TCRdb to about 2017). Libraries were built with the immunoSEQ multiplex PCR assay. Held by TCRdb, this immuneACCESS table contains in-frame sequences only and omits some clones. Under half of the omission traces to an unresolved V gene where checked; the cause of the rest is unknown. The sample has about 82,000 clones on record, over 90% of them singletons. Roughly 0.4% of the sample is in the top ten clones. With regard to this clone: Its cognate antigen has yet to be identified. No quality values exist for individual bases; no much larger clone is one base distant.

V was cut back by 4 bases and J by 7 bases, leaving a gap of 13 bases between them. The CDR3, cysteine through phenylalanine, is 13 amino acids long. Left in the record is the CDR3 DNA by itself, 39 bases read in frame from the first base. CDR1 and CDR2 are drawn from the germline V gene: SQVTM, ANQGSEA. This clonotype originated in a human donor in good health. Material: T cells isolated from PBMCs. Here the chain combines TRBV29-1 and TRBJ1-4; a tentative D call is TRBD1 (5 bases match). In nucleotide form, the sequence is TGCAGCGTTGGTAATGGAGGGGTTGAAAAACTGTTTTTT. The encoded protein is CSVGNGGVEKLFF.